The rows below give T cell receptor beta chains drawn from one sample of a study of OX40 agonist ivuxolimab in advanced cancers. Sequencing was performed with immunoSEQ multiplex PCR; in TCRdb, only in-frame clones are kept and a portion is missing. This sample has 60,000 to 75,000 clones; just over 85% occur once, and the top ten carry approximately 0.86%. This specimen consisted of CD4+ or CD8+ T cells sorted from blood, obtained in a trial of the OX40 agonist ivuxolimab. The receptors here all came from an adult with an advanced solid tumor such as melanoma, head and neck, liver or kidney cancer. CDR3s leave out the opening cysteine and the closing phenylalanine or tryptophan.

TRBJ2-2,TRBV6-6,ASSPGPVTGELF
TRBJ2-7,TRBV4-1,ASSQDHWTGGREQY
TRBJ1-1,TRBV11-1,ASSRQGLNTEAF
TRBJ1-2,TRBV4-2,ASSQERTASGYT
TRBJ2-1,TRBV6-1,ASSFASGSTEQF
TRBJ2-7,TRBV5-4,ASSTGQRTYEQY
TRBJ1-6,TRBV7-9,ASGQGISANSPLH
TRBJ2-1,TRBV6-4,ASSALAGGLNEQF
TRBJ2-3,TRBV5-6,ASSFLGVGADTQY
TRBJ1-6,TRBV30,AWRLTANSPLH
TRBJ2-7,TRBV30,AWSGLTSNEQY
TRBJ2-5,TRBV29-1,SVRRDQETQY
TRBJ2-7,TRBV7-8,ASSVAGGPHEQY
TRBJ2-4,TRBV10-3,AISEDRALAKNIQY
TRBJ2-5,TRBV5-6,ASSSPGTDQETQY
TRBJ1-2,TRBV7-2,ASSFPIDRGAGYT
TRBJ1-1,TRBV5-1,ASSPAWGTEAF
TRBJ2-7,TRBV18,ASSPGQGAYEQY
TRBJ2-2,TRBV7-2,ASSRRSGELF
TRBJ1-2,TRBV7-9,ASSPRTAKNYGYT
TRBJ2-5,TRBV9,ASSVDTGGVYETQY
TRBJ2-7,TRBV27,ASSTGAGAYEQY
TRBJ1-6,TRBV11-2,ASRPVGGAYSPLH
TRBJ2-7,TRBV28,ASSRASLRGEQY
TRBJ2-7,TRBV6-1,ASSLIRTTSYEQY
TRBJ1-5,TRBV19,ASSILLLGSQPQH
TRBJ2-7,TRBV28,ASSFTGFDKSYEQY
TRBJ1-2,TRBV9,ASSVGWGTGANYGYT
TRBJ2-5,TRBV12-5,ASGSDSQETQY
TRBJ1-5,TRBV6-1,ASSALGPRWAQH
TRBJ2-7,TRBV10-3,AISESTGGSGSYEQY
TRBJ2-7,TRBV6-4,ASSPTGSSYEQY
TRBJ2-1,TRBV10-3,ATFSGRRLTHNEQF
TRBJ2-1,TRBV7-9,ASSLERLRFNKQF
TRBJ2-1,TRBV10-3,AIRELAGHYNEQF
TRBJ1-1,TRBV29-1,SVLGFMNTEAF
TRBJ2-7,TRBV19,AVAAEGYEQY
TRBJ2-3,TRBV4-3,ASSQGAGDTQY
TRBJ1-1,TRBV6-5,ASRFREVEAF
TRBJ1-2,TRBV18,ASSPYRESNYGYT
TRBJ2-2,TRBV6-1,ASSEQVSVGTGELF
TRBJ2-7,TRBV7-2,ASSFLAGVAEKY